This TCR beta chain was identified during a study of blood T cell repertoires in COVID-19. Study background: Both acute and convalescent COVID-19 samples were obtained from the United States, Italy and Spain.

Trimming removed 4 bases at V and 5 bases at J, with 20 bases between. Germline loops: CDR1 SGHAT, CDR2 FQNNGV. The CDR3 sequence is 16 residues long. Some clones are missing from TCRdb's copy, which holds only in-frame ones; the method was immunoSEQ multiplex PCR. The repertoire holds approximately 85,000 clones, with 85% to 95% as singletons. V gene TRBV11-2 combines with J gene TRBJ2-5, with a tentative D call TRBD2 (7 bases). The sequence was obtained from a woman aged 55-69 years with active COVID-19. What was sequenced was peripheral blood. DNA of the CDR3: TGTGCCAGCAGCTCCCGTTTCGGGGGGCGGGGGGAGACCCAGTACTTC. Protein: CASSSRFGGRGETQYF.